The 31 T cell receptor beta chains below come from one sample, sequenced in a study of blood T cell repertoires in COVID-19. Measured with immunoSEQ multiplex PCR; TCRdb has only the in-frame clones, and not every one. The sample holds under 300,000 clones, roughly 84% seen once. The sample comprised peripheral blood. The receptors derive from a man aged 35-49 years who had recovered from COVID-19.

The chain uses TRBV2 and TRBJ1-1; D is perhaps TRBD1 (5 bases). The CDR3 is 15 residues long. The ends were cut back, 6 bases at V and 0 bases at J, with 14 bases in the middle. Germline assignment: CDR1 SNHLY and CDR2 FYNNEI. The CDR3 reads CASSQSDIMNTEAFF. CDR3 DNA: TGTGCCAGCAGCCAGTCGGACATCATGAACACTGAAGCTTTCTTT. Full variable domain (outside the CDR3, taken from reference TRBV2 and TRBJ1-1): EPEVTQTPSHQVTQMGQEVILRCVPISNHLYFYWYRQILGQKVEFLVSFYNNEISEKSEIFDDQFSVERPDGSNFTLKIRSTKLEDSAMYFCASSQSDIMNTEAFFGQGTRLTVV.

A single count supports this clone. The rearrangement uses TRBV6-4 and TRBJ1-2, with no clear D. Germline lookup yields CDR1 MRHNA and CDR2 SNTAGT. The CDR3 loop spans 13 amino acids. Deletions cut 3 bases from V and 4 bases from J, with 9 bases between. The CDR3 is CASSEVGGYGYTF. CDR3 DNA sequence: TGTGCCAGCAGTGAGGTTGGCGGCTATGGCTACACCTTC.

V gene TRBV29-1 combines with J gene TRBJ1-1; possibly TRBD1 for D (5 bases). The CDR3 is made up of 14 amino acids. From germline, CDR1 is SQVTM and CDR2 ANQGSEA. V lost 5 bases and J 6 bases, leaving 19 bases between the germline ends. The CDR3 region is CSVLGGRGISEAFF. The CDR3 DNA reads TGCAGCGTTCTCGGGGGGAGGGGAATTTCTGAAGCTTTCTTT.

The chain employs TRBV7-9 and TRBJ2-5; TRBD2 matches 9 bases. CDR3 size: 14 residues. Germline V gives CDR1 SEHNR, CDR2 FQNEAQ (reference sequence). Losses at the gene ends were 5 bases for V and 4 bases for J; bases not matched to a gene: 5. CDR3: CASSLTAGGETQYF. The CDR3 nucleotides are TGTGCCAGCAGCCTAACAGCGGGGGGAGAGACCCAGTACTTC.

The chain uses TRBV3-1 (or the pseudogene TRBV3-2) and TRBJ1-6, with D maybe TRBD1 (5 bases). V lost 0 bases, J lost 0 bases, and 9 bases lay in between. From germline, CDR1 is LGHDT and CDR2 YNNKEL (reference sequence). This CDR3 is built from 17 residues. CDR3 in DNA: TGTGCCAGCAGCCAAGAAGCAGGGCCCTCCTATAATTCACCCCTCCACTTT. Protein sequence: CASSQEAGPSYNSPLHF.

The rearrangement uses TRBV5-1 and TRBJ1-2, with D perhaps TRBD1 (6 bases). V lost 0 bases and J lost 0, with 12 bases in between. Germline CDR1 and CDR2: SGHRS and YFSETQ. There are 16 residues in the CDR3. DNA for the CDR3: TGCGCCAGCAGCTTGGGCTCAGGGGCAGCTAACTATGGCTACACCTTC. Translated, it gives CASSLGSGAANYGYTF.

This clone was observed a handful of times. The rearrangement uses TRBV6-5 and TRBJ2-7; TRBD2 might be the D (6 bases). The germline V gene encodes CDR1 MNHEY and CDR2 SVGAGI. The CDR3 runs 13 residues. V lost 8 bases to trimming and J lost 6 bases, with 17 bases between them. CDR3 sequence reads: CASAAGRYTEQYF. The CDR3 nucleotides read TGTGCCAGCGCCGCAGGGAGGTATACCGAGCAGTACTTC.

This clone is a singleton in its sample. The rearrangement joins TRBV7-8 to TRBJ2-7; unclear D gene. Germline V gene data show CDR1 as SGHVS and CDR2 as FQNEAQ. This CDR3 contains 11 residues. The germline V and J ends were trimmed by 4 bases and 3 bases, with 4 bases remaining between them. The CDR3 DNA follows: TGTGCCAGCAGCTATTACTACGAGCAGTACTTC. It yields the protein CASSYYYEQYF.

The gene calls are TRBV12-2 and TRBJ2-1; TRBD2 is the table's D call, not checked against the DNA. TRBV12-2 represents a pseudogene. This CDR3 is built from 11 residues. As DNA, the CDR3 is TGTGCAAGTCGCTTTCCGGGAGAAGGGTTCTTC. As protein: CASRFPGEGFF.

The genes are TRBV29-1 and TRBJ2-6; TRBD2 agrees at 9 bases. Germline V gene data show CDR1 as SQVTM and CDR2 as ANQGSEA. Trimming cost V 6 bases and J 0 bases; bases outside gene matches: 3. The CDR3 has 15 amino acids. The CDR3 DNA is TGCAGCGTCCTAGCGGGGAGCTCTGGGGCCAACGTCCTGACTTTC. It codes for CSVLAGSSGANVLTF.

This chain joins TRBV24-1 and TRBJ2-1; D is perhaps TRBD2 (6 bases). The ends were cut back, 4 bases at V and 7 bases at J, with 10 bases in the middle. Germline V gene lookup returns CDR1 KGHDR and CDR2 SFDVKD. This CDR3 has 13 residues. As DNA, the CDR3 is TGTGCCACCAGTGACGGGAGTGGGAATGAGCAGTTCTTC. It codes for CATSDGSGNEQFF.

The V call is TRBV18, the J call TRBJ2-5, with a possible D match to TRBD2 (5 bases). V lost 2 bases, J lost 4 bases, and 17 bases lay in between. This CDR3 region has 16 residues. In germline, CDR1 is KGHSH, CDR2 LQKENI. The CDR3 is CASSPAGGLAGETQYF. The CDR3 region has the DNA TGTGCCAGCTCACCAGCGGGCGGGCTAGCCGGAGAGACCCAGTACTTC.

The chain carries TRBV4-1 and TRBJ1-1, with D maybe TRBD1 (6 bases). This CDR3 comprises 13 residues. Per the germline V gene, CDR1 is MGHRA and CDR2 is YSYEKL. Trimming took 8 bases from V and 1 from J, leaving 11 bases between them. CDR3 residues: CASRGQPNTEAFF. The CDR3 region has the DNA TGCGCCAGCCGCGGACAGCCGAACACTGAAGCTTTCTTT.

V usage is TRBV12-3 or TRBV12-4 and J usage is TRBJ1-2, with D perhaps TRBD1 (5 bases). The CDR3 has 13 amino acids. Trimming shortened V by 5 bases and J by 8 bases, and 15 bases separated the two germline ends. CDR3 coding DNA: TGTGCCAGCAGTAGGATCAGGGCTGGGGGCTACACCTTC. It specifies CASSRIRAGGYTF.

J is TRBJ2-6 and V is TRBV5-1; no reliable D call. V dropped 2 bases and J dropped 0 bases, with 15 bases sitting between them. Germline values: CDR1 SGHRS, CDR2 YFSETQ. The CDR3 has 18 amino acids. The CDR3 DNA reads as TGCGCCAGCAGCTTTCTTATCCACCGGAGCTCTGGGGCCAACGTCCTGACTTTC. Residues: CASSFLIHRSSGANVLTF.

This clone has only one observation. The V and J genes are TRBV6-1 and TRBJ1-1, with 9 bases identical to TRBD1. The CDR3 is made up of 16 amino acids. Germline V lookup: CDR1 MNHNS, CDR2 SASEGT. The V gene end was trimmed by 2 bases and the J gene end by 3 bases; junction bases not matched to a gene: 7. In DNA, the CDR3 is TGTGCCAGCAGTGAACTTTGGACAGGGGCATACACTGAAGCTTTCTTT. Encoded protein: CASSELWTGAYTEAFF.

This rearrangement joins TRBV23-1 to TRBJ2-4, with a possible D match to TRBD2 (5 bases). TRBV23-1 is designated an ORF whose function remains uncertain. The CDR3 runs to 15 residues. V was shortened by 6 bases and J by 0 bases, with 12 bases between the two germline ends. The CDR3 loop is CASRIFRGAKNIQYF. Here the CDR3 DNA reads TGCGCCAGCAGAATTTTCCGGGGAGCCAAAAACATTCAGTACTTC.

The V gene is TRBV5-6, the J gene TRBJ2-5; 10 nucleotides agree with TRBD2. Germline-derived CDR1 and CDR2 are SGHDT and YYEEEE. Trimming took 4 bases from V and 5 from J; bases not matched to a gene: 17. CDR3 length: 18 amino acids. CDR3: CASSTPGLAMGSYETQYF. As DNA, the CDR3 is TGTGCCAGCAGCACCCCGGGACTAGCGATGGGATCTTACGAGACCCAGTACTTC.

V is TRBV2 and J is TRBJ1-1, with TRBD1 identical over 9 bases. Germline CDR1 reads SNHLY; CDR2 reads FYNNEI. There are 15 residues in the CDR3. The ends lost 6 bases at V and 5 bases at J; junction bases unmatched: 10. CDR3 protein: CASSKEGQGQTEAFF. The DNA for the CDR3 is TGTGCCAGCAGCAAAGAGGGACAGGGACAGACTGAAGCTTTCTTT.

This clone was detected once. The V call is TRBV24-1, the J call TRBJ2-1; tentative D call: TRBD2 (5 bases). This CDR3 spans 16 amino acids. The V and J ends lost 7 bases and 0 bases respectively, with 15 bases between them. Germline-derived CDR1 and CDR2 are KGHDR and SFDVKD. The DNA of the CDR3 is TGTGCCACCAGCGGAGGTGCGGGCTCCTCCTACAATGAGCAGTTCTTC. As protein: CATSGGAGSSYNEQFF.

This chain links TRBV5-1 with TRBJ2-7, with D uncertain. This CDR3 contains 15 residues. Trimming removed 0 bases at V and 3 bases at J, with 13 bases between. The germline gives CDR1 SGHRS, CDR2 YFSETQ. CDR3 sequence: CASSLGISRHYEQYF. For the CDR3, the DNA is TGCGCCAGCAGCTTGGGGATAAGCAGGCACTACGAGCAGTACTTC.

The CDR3 sequence is CASSLPLAGGDTQYF. For the CDR3, the DNA is TGTGCCAGCAGCTTGCCGCTAGCGGGGGGTGATACGCAGTATTTT. The chain links TRBV5-4 to TRBJ2-3; 11 bases align to TRBD2. The junction had 4 bases not matched to a gene; V was cut back by 1 base and J by 6 bases. CDR3 size: 15 residues. CDR1 is SGHNT and CDR2 is YYREEE in the germline V gene (reference sequence).

The CDR3 loop reads CSARTSGNQFF. The CDR3 DNA reads as TGCAGTGCTAGGACTAGCGGGAATCAGTTCTTC. J is TRBJ2-1 and V is TRBV20-1; 11 bases are shared with TRBD2. V shed 3 bases and J 13 bases; nucleotides not matched to a gene: 2. CDR3 length: 11 residues. Germline-derived CDR1 and CDR2 are DFQATT and SNEGSKA (reference sequence).

The chain uses TRBV7-2 and TRBJ1-1, with D perhaps TRBD1 (5 bases). The CDR3 loop spans 14 amino acids. Trimming took off 1 base at V and 7 bases at J, with 13 bases between the two ends. The V gene's germline CDR1 is SGHTA and CDR2 FQGNSA. The CDR3 coding sequence is TGTGCCAGCAGCTTAGACGGCGGGGGTCGTGAAGCTTTCTTT. This translates into CASSLDGGGREAFF.

The chain carries TRBV28 and TRBJ1-4, with 8 nucleotides matching TRBD1. The germline V gene has CDR1 MDHEN and CDR2 SYDVKM. V was pared by 5 bases and J by 7 bases, with 9 bases of the junction left unmatched. The CDR3 sequence is 15 residues long. The CDR3 DNA reads TGTGCCAGCAGTCGCATTGGACAGGGCGGTGAAAAACTGTTTTTT. Protein sequence: CASSRIGQGGEKLFF.

This clone was observed a handful of times. This sequence joins TRBV27 and TRBJ1-2, with 8 nucleotides matching TRBD1. Germline V gene data show CDR1 as MNHEY and CDR2 as SMNVEV (reference sequence). After removal of 4 bases from V and 8 bases from J, the junction contained 6 bases not matched to a gene. The CDR3 extends over 13 amino acids. In nucleotides, the CDR3 is TGTGCCAGCAGTTGGACGACAGGGGAAGGCTACACCTTC. This translates into CASSWTTGEGYTF.

The V gene is TRBV15, the J gene TRBJ2-1, with D perhaps matching TRBD2 (5 bases). The germline V gene encodes CDR1 LNHNV and CDR2 YYDKDF (reference sequence). The CDR3 spans 18 residues. V lost 1 base and J 0 bases, leaving 16 bases between the germline ends. CDR3 protein: CATSRGGGRTSSYNEQFF. The CDR3 region has the DNA TGTGCCACCAGCAGAGGAGGCGGGCGTACTTCCTCCTACAATGAGCAGTTCTTC.

The chain has TRBV5-1 and TRBJ2-1; no reliable D call. The CDR3 covers 16 residues. V gave up 0 bases and J gave up 6 bases, with 16 bases separating them. Looked up from germline, CDR1 is SGHRS and CDR2 is YFSETQ. Here the CDR3 DNA reads TGCGCCAGCAGCTTGGTCCTAGTGGCCTCTGGCAATGAGCAGTTCTTC. Encoded protein: CASSLVLVASGNEQFF.

The J gene is TRBJ1-2, the V gene TRBV5-4; 8 bases are a match to TRBD1. The CDR3 consists of 17 residues. Germline CDR1 reads SGHNT; CDR2 reads YYREEE (reference sequence). V dropped 0 bases and J dropped 0; count of bases not matched to a gene: 7. The CDR3 DNA sequence: TGTGCCAGCAGCTTGGGGATCGGACAGGGAACTAACTATGGCTACACCTTC. Protein product: CASSLGIGQGTNYGYTF.

In DNA form, the CDR3 reads TGTGCCAGCTCACCCAGACAGGGTGGGTCTGGGGGGTCAACGCCTTTCTTT. Its protein product is CASSPRQGGSGGSTPFF. The rearrangement joins TRBV18 to TRBJ1-1; 7 bases are shared with TRBD1. The CDR3 sequence is 17 residues long. Germline V gene data show CDR1 as KGHSH and CDR2 as LQKENI. V gave up 3 bases and J gave up 12 bases; unmatched junction bases: 22.

This clone was observed a single time. This chain links TRBV30 with TRBJ1-1; D remains ambiguous. Germline-derived CDR1 and CDR2 are GTSNPN and SVGIG (reference sequence). The V end was cut by 3 bases, the J end by 0 bases, with 14 bases between. This CDR3 is 15 amino acids long. CDR3 DNA sequence: TGTGCCTGGAGGCGGAAAAGGATAGTGAACACTGAAGCTTTCTTT. Protein: CAWRRKRIVNTEAFF.